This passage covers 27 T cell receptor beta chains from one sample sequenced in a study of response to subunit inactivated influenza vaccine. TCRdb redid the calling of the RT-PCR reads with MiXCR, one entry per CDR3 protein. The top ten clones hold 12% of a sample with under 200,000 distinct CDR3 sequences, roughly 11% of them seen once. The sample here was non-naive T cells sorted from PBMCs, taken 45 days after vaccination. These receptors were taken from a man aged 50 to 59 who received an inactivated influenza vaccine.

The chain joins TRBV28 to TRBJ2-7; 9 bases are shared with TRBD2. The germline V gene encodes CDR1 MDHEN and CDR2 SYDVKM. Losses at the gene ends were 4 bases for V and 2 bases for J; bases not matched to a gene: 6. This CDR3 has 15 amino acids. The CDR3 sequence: CASSSAGGATYEQYF. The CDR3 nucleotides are TGTGCCAGCAGTTCGGCGGGAGGGGCTACCTACGAGCAGTACTTC.

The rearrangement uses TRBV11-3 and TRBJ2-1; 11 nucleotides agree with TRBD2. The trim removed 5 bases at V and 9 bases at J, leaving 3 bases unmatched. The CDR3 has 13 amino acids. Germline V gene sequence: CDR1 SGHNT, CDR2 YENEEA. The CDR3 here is CASSLGLAGEQFF. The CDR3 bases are TGTGCCAGCAGCCTCGGACTAGCGGGTGAGCAGTTCTTC.

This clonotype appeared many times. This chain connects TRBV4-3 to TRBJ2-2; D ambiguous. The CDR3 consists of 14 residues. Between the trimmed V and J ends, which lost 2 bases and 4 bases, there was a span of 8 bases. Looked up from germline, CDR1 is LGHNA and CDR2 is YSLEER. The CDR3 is CASSQTVFTGELFF. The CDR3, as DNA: TGCGCCAGCAGCCAAACAGTTTTCACCGGGGAGCTGTTTTTT.

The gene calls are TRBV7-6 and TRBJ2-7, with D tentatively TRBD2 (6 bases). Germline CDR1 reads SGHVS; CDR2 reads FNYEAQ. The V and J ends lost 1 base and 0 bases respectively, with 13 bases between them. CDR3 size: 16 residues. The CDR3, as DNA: TGTGCCAGCAGCTTAGTTTTGGGACTCACCTCCTACGAGCAGTACTTC. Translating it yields CASSLVLGLTSYEQYF.

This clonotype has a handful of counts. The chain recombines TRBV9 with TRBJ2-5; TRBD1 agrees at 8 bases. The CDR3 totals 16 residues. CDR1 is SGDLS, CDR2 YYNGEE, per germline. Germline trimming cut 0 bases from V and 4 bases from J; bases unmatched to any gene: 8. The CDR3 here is CASSVAQGGVGETQYF. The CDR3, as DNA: TGTGCCAGCAGCGTAGCACAGGGGGGTGTAGGAGAGACCCAGTACTTC.

The CDR3 DNA sequence: TGTGCCAGCAGCCCCGCGACAGGGGTGGGCTACGAGCAGTACTTC. Amino acid sequence: CASSPATGVGYEQYF. The chain recombines TRBV11-2 with TRBJ2-7; 8 nucleotides align to TRBD1. CDR1 SGHAT and CDR2 FQNNGV come from the germline V gene. The CDR3 covers 15 residues. Trimming took 5 bases from V and 3 from J; bases not matched to a gene: 9. Full variable domain (missing parts from reference TRBV11-2 and TRBJ2-7): EAGVAQSPRYKIIEKRQSVAFWCNPISGHATLYWYQQILGQGPKLLIQFQNNGVVDDSQLPKDRFSAERLKGVDSTLKIQPAKLEDSAVYLCASSPATGVGYEQYFGPGTRLTVT.

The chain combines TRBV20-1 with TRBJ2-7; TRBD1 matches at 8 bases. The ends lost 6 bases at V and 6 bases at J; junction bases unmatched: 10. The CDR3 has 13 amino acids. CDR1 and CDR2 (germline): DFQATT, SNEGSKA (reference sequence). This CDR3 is CSAYPDRESEQYF. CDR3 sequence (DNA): TGCAGTGCCTACCCGGACAGGGAATCCGAGCAGTACTTC.

The CDR3 reads CASSYSESTDTQYF. DNA of the CDR3: TGTGCCAGCAGCTATAGCGAAAGCACAGATACGCAGTATTTT. The chain carries TRBV7-8 and TRBJ2-3, with D perhaps TRBD2 (5 bases). In germline, CDR1 is SGHVS, CDR2 FQNEAQ. The V end lost 4 bases, the J end lost 0 bases, and 8 bases lay between the germline ends. This CDR3 is 14 amino acids long.

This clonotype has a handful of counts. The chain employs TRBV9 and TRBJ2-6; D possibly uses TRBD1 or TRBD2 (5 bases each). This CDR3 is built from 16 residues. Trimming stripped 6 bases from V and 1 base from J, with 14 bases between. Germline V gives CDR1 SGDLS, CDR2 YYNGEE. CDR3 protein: CASTRDGLSGANVLTF. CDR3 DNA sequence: TGTGCCAGCACCCGGGACGGTTTGTCTGGGGCCAACGTCCTGACTTTC. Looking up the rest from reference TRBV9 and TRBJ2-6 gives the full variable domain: DSGVTQTPKHLITATGQRVTLRCSPRSGDLSVYWYQQSLDQGLQFLIQYYNGEERAKGNILERFSAQQFPDLHSELNLSSLELGDSALYFCASTRDGLSGANVLTFGAGSRLTVL.

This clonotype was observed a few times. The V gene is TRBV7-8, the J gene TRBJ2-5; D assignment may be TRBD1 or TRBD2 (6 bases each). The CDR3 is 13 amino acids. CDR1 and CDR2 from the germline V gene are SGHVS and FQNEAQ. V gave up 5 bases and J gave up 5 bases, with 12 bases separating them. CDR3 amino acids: CASSPTGRETQYF. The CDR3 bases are TGTGCCAGCAGCCCCACAGGGAGGGAGACCCAGTACTTC.

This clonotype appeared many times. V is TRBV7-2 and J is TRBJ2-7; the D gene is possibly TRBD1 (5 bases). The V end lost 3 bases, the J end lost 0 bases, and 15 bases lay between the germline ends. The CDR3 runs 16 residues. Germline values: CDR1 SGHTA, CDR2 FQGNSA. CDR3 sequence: CASSFPGIQSSYEQYF. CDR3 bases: TGTGCCAGCAGCTTCCCAGGGATACAAAGCTCCTACGAGCAGTACTTC.

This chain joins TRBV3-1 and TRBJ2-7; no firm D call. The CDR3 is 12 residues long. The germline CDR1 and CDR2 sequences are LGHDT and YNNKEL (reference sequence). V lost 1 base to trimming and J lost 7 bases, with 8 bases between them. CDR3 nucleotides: TGTGCCAGCAGCCAAGCCCTAAGAGAGCAGTACTTC. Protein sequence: CASSQALREQYF.

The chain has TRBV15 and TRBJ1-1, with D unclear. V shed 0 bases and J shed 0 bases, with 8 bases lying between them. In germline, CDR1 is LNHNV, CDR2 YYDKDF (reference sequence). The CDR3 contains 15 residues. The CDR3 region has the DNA TGTGCCACCAGCAGAGATCATACTGTGAACACTGAAGCTTTCTTT. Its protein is CATSRDHTVNTEAFF.

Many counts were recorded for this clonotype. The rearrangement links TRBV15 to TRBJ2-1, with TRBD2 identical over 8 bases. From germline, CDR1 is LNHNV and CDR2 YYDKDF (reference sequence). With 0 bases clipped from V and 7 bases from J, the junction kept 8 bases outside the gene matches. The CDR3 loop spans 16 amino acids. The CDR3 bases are TGTGCCACCAGCAGAGATCCCCCCAGCGGGAGTAATGAGCAGTTCTTC. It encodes CATSRDPPSGSNEQFF.

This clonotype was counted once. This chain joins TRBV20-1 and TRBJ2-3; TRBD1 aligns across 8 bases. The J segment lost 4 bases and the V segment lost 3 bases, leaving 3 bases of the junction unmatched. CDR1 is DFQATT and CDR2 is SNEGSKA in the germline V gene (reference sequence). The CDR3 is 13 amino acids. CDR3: CSASRQGSDTQYF. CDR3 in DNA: TGCAGTGCTAGCAGACAGGGGTCAGATACGCAGTATTTT.

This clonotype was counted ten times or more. CDR3: CASSVLPFEQYF. The CDR3 DNA reads TGTGCCAGCAGTGTATTGCCCTTCGAGCAGTACTTC. The chain links TRBV12-3 or TRBV12-4 to TRBJ2-7; no definite D call. This CDR3 has 12 residues. V dropped 5 bases and J dropped 6 bases, with 11 bases sitting between them.

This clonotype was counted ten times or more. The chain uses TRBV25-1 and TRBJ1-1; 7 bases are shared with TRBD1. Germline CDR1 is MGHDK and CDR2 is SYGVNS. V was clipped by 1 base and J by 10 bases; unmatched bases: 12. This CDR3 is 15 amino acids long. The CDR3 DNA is TGTGCCAGCAGTGAATCTGGCAGGGGGTCAGGTGGAGCTTTCTTT. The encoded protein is CASSESGRGSGGAFF.

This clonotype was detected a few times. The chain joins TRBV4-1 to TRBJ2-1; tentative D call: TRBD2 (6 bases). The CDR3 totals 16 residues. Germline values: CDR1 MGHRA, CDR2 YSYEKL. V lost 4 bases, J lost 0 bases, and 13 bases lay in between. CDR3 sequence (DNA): TGCGCCAGCAGCCCCGCCGGGGGAAGCTCCTACAATGAGCAGTTCTTC. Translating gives CASSPAGGSSYNEQFF.

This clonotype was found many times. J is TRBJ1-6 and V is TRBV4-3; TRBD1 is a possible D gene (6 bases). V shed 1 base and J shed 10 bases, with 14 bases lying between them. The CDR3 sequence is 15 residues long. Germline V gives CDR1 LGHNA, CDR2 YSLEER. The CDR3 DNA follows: TGCGCCAGCAGCCAAGTAGGGGGGTTTGGATCACCCCTCCACTTT. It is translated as CASSQVGGFGSPLHF.

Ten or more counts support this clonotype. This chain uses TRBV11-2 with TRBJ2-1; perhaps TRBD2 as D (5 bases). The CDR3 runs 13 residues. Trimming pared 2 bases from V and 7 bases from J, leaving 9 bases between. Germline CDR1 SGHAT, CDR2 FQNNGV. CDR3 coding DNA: TGTGCCAGCAGCTTATGGAGAGGGAATGAGCAGTTCTTC. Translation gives CASSLWRGNEQFF. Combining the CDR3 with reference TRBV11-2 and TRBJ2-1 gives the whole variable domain EAGVAQSPRYKIIEKRQSVAFWCNPISGHATLYWYQQILGQGPKLLIQFQNNGVVDDSQLPKDRFSAERLKGVDSTLKIQPAKLEDSAVYLCASSLWRGNEQFFGPGTRLTVL.

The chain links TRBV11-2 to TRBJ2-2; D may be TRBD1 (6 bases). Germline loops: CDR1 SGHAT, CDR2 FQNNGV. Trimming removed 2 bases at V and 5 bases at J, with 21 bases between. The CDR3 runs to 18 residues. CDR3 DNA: TGTGCCAGCAGCTTAATCGGTATAGGGGGAACAGGGACCGGGGAGCTGTTTTTT. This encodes CASSLIGIGGTGTGELFF. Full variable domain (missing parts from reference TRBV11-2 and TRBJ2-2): EAGVAQSPRYKIIEKRQSVAFWCNPISGHATLYWYQQILGQGPKLLIQFQNNGVVDDSQLPKDRFSAERLKGVDSTLKIQPAKLEDSAVYLCASSLIGIGGTGTGELFFGEGSRLTVL.

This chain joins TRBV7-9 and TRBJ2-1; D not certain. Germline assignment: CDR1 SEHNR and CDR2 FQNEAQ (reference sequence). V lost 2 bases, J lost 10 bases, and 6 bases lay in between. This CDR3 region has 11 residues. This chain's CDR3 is CASSLQREQFF. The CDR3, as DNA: TGTGCCAGCAGCTTACAGCGAGAGCAGTTCTTC.

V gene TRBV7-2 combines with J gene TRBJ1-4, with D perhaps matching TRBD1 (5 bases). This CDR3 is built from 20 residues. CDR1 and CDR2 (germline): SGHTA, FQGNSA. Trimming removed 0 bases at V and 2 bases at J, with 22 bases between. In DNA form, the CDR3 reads TGTGCCAGCAGCTTAGCGGGTCGGGGACTGAGGTCGGGGACTAATGAAAAACTGTTTTTT. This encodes CASSLAGRGLRSGTNEKLFF.

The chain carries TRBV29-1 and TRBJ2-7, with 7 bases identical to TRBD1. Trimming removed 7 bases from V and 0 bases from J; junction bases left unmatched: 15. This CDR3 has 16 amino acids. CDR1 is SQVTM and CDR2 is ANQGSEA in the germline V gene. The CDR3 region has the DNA TGCAGCGCCTCTACCTGGGGACAGACCTCCTCCTACGAGCAGTACTTC. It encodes CSASTWGQTSSYEQYF.

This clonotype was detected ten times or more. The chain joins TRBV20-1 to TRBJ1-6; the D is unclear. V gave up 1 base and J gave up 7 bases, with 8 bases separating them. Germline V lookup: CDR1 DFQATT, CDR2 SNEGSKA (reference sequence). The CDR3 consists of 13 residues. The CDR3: CSARGSVNSPLHF. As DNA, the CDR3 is TGCAGTGCTAGAGGATCCGTAAATTCACCCCTCCACTTT.

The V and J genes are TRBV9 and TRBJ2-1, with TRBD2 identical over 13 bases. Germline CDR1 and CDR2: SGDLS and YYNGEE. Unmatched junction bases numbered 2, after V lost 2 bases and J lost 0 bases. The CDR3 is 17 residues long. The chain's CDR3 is CASSVGLAGSSYNEQFF. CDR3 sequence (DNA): TGTGCCAGCAGCGTGGGACTAGCGGGGAGCTCCTACAATGAGCAGTTCTTC. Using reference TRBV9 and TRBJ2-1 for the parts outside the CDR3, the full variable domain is DSGVTQTPKHLITATGQRVTLRCSPRSGDLSVYWYQQSLDQGLQFLIQYYNGEERAKGNILERFSAQQFPDLHSELNLSSLELGDSALYFCASSVGLAGSSYNEQFFGPGTRLTVL.

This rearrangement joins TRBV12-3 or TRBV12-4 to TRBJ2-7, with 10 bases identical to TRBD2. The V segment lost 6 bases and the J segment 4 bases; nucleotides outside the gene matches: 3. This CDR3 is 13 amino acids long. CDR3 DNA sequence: TGTGCCAGCAGGATGACTAGCGGGTACGAGCAGTACTTC. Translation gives CASRMTSGYEQYF.